Listed below are T cell receptor beta chains from one sample, sequenced in a study of CD8+ T cells in alopecia areata. Using immunoSEQ multiplex PCR, the repertoire was profiled, and TCRdb retains in-frame clones only, with some absent. The sample has about 150,000 clones, around 87% seen once. The sequencing here drew on CD8+ T cells sorted from blood, taken at week 0. The receptors shown here come from a human donor with alopecia areata. Each CDR3 is given with its conserved first and last residue. A D gene is named only where the DNA matches it firmly. The listing skips clone size in some rows; elsewhere it reads once, few, many or a size class.

TRBJ2-2,-,TRBV7-9,-,CASRSDGELFF,TGTGCCAGCAGATCAGACGGGGAGCTGTTTTTT
TRBJ2-2,-,TRBV28,-,CASSYEFGEPGELFF,TGTGCCAGCAGTTATGAATTTGGGGAACCCGGGGAGCTGTTTTTT
TRBJ2-7,-,TRBV7-9,-,CASSPHEGHQYF,TGTGCCAGCAGCCCACACGAGGGACACCAGTACTTC
TRBJ2-7,-,TRBV27,-,CASSASPYEQYF,TGTGCCAGCAGTGCCTCACCGTACGAGCAGTACTTC
TRBJ1-2,-,TRBV5-1,-,CASNVGASNYGYTF,TGCGCCAGCAACGTCGGGGCCTCTAACTATGGCTACACCTTC
TRBJ1-2,TRBD1,TRBV29-1,-,CSTDRHGYTF,TGCAGCACGGACAGGCACGGCTACACCTTC
TRBJ2-1,-,TRBV19,-,CASSRASEVNEQFF,TGTGCCAGTAGTAGGGCTAGTGAGGTCAATGAGCAGTTCTTC
TRBJ1-4,-,TRBV27,-,CASSLSGGDEKLFF,TGTGCCAGCAGTTTATCGGGGGGCGATGAAAAACTGTTTTTT
TRBJ2-7,-,TRBV29-1,-,CSAEGGELTYEQYF,TGCAGCGCTGAAGGGGGTGAACTTACCTACGAGCAGTACTTC
TRBJ2-3,-,TRBV4-1,-,CASSQNPGVSDTQYF,TGCGCCAGCAGCCAAAACCCCGGGGTGTCAGATACGCAGTATTTT
TRBJ2-7,-,TRBV12-5,-,CASGSKGQYEQYF,TGTGCTAGTGGTTCCAAGGGACAATACGAGCAGTACTTC
TRBJ2-5,-,TRBV4-1,-,CASRATSFETQYF,TGCGCCAGCAGGGCTACTAGCTTTGAGACCCAGTACTTC
TRBJ2-1,TRBD2,TRBV7-9,few,CASSLGLAGAGPIYEQFF,TGTGCCAGCAGCTTGGGACTAGCGGGAGCGGGCCCCATCTATGAGCAGTTCTTC
TRBJ2-7,-,TRBV7-9,-,CASSGAGDEQYF,TGTGCCAGCAGCGGTGCAGGGGACGAGCAGTACTTC
TRBJ2-3,TRBD1,TRBV7-3,-,CASSYSGTGGADTQYF,TGTGCCAGCAGCTACTCCGGGACAGGGGGCGCGGATACGCAGTATTTT
TRBJ2-3,TRBD2,TRBV29-1,-,CSVEDLGLAGGTATTDTQYF,TGCAGCGTTGAAGATTTGGGACTAGCGGGAGGGACAGCAACCACAGATACGCAGTATTTT
TRBJ2-7,TRBD1,TRBV30,-,CAWDTGQASYEQYF,TGTGCCTGGGACACCGGACAGGCTTCCTACGAGCAGTACTTC
TRBJ2-7,-,TRBV6-5,-,CASSQGGPYEQYF,TGTGCCAGCAGTCAGGGGGGTCCCTACGAGCAGTACTTC
TRBJ1-2,TRBD1,TRBV6-6,-,CASISPAQGAASGYTF,TGTGCCAGCATCTCACCCGCACAGGGGGCGGCAAGCGGCTACACCTTC
TRBJ2-2,-,TRBV7-6,once,CASSGYTGELFF,TGTGCCAGCAGCGGTTACACCGGGGAGCTGTTTTTT
TRBJ2-1,-,TRBV27,once,CASRSLGGLGQFF,TGTGCCAGCAGGTCCCTTGGGGGGCTGGGGCAGTTCTTC
TRBJ2-1,TRBD1,TRBV7-9,-,CASEVGTGEINEQFF,TGTGCCAGCGAGGTGGGGACAGGGGAAATTAATGAGCAGTTCTTC
TRBJ2-7,TRBD2,TRBV4-1,-,CASSHDSGTPYEQYF,TGCGCCAGCAGCCATGATAGCGGGACTCCCTACGAGCAGTACTTC
TRBJ2-2,-,TRBV7-2,-,CASSLWGTGELFF,TGTGCCAGCAGCTTATGGGGCACCGGGGAGCTGTTTTTT
TRBJ2-3,-,TRBV4-2,few,CASSQDWPDTDTQYF,TGTGCCAGCAGCCAAGACTGGCCGGACACAGATACGCAGTATTTT
TRBJ1-3,-,TRBV7-9,-,CASSLVWGVQGGSGNTIYF,TGTGCCAGCAGCTTAGTCTGGGGCGTACAAGGAGGCTCTGGAAACACCATATATTTT
TRBJ2-3,-,TRBV5-1,-,CASSSGETRGDTQYF,TGCGCCAGCAGCTCGGGAGAGACGAGGGGAGATACGCAGTATTTT
TRBJ2-5,-,TRBV6-6,once,CASVTGETQYF,TGTGCCAGCGTGACTGGAGAGACCCAGTACTTC
TRBJ2-3,-,TRBV30,-,CASQGLGTDTQYF,TGTGCCTCCCAGGGGTTAGGCACAGATACGCAGTATTTT
TRBJ2-7,-,TRBV13,-,CASSFRQAPSYEQYF,TGTGCCAGCAGCTTCCGACAGGCTCCTTCCTACGAGCAGTACTTC
TRBJ2-5,-,TRBV7-9,-,CASSPGLIETQYF,TGTGCCAGCAGCCCAGGACTCATTGAGACCCAGTACTTC
TRBJ2-5,-,TRBV11-2,-,CASAVGPRGQETQYF,TGTGCCAGCGCCGTGGGGCCTAGGGGCCAAGAGACCCAGTACTTC
TRBJ1-1,-,TRBV4-1,-,CASSHPTVNTEAFF,TGCGCCAGCAGCCATCCGACTGTGAACACTGAAGCTTTCTTT
TRBJ2-1,-,TRBV25-1,-,CASSVYQEQFF,TGTGCCAGCAGTGTCTATCAGGAGCAGTTCTTC
TRBJ1-1,-,TRBV4-1,-,CASSQDHRKIWDTEAFF,TGCGCCAGCAGCCAAGATCACAGGAAGATTTGGGACACTGAAGCTTTCTTT
TRBJ2-7,-,TRBV29-1,-,CSADTGQPSSYEQYF,TGCAGCGCCGATACCGGACAGCCGAGCTCCTACGAGCAGTACTTC
TRBJ2-3,-,TRBV27,once,CASRRGPGPSTDTQYF,TGTGCCAGCAGGCGCGGACCGGGACCCAGCACAGATACGCAGTATTTT
TRBJ1-2,TRBD1,TRBV6-5,-,CASSPGQGRGYTF,TGTGCCAGCAGTCCAGGACAGGGACGTGGCTACACCTTC
TRBJ2-7,TRBD2,TRBV5-4,-,CASRTGTSSEQYF,TGTGCCAGCAGAACTGGGACTAGCAGCGAGCAGTACTTC
TRBJ2-3,-,TRBV4-1,-,CASSPITSSPGDTQYF,TGCGCCAGCAGCCCCATCACAAGTTCCCCTGGGGATACGCAGTATTTT
TRBJ2-1,-,TRBV11-2,-,CASSLPVSVENEQFF,TGTGCCAGCAGCCTACCCGTGTCAGTTGAAAATGAGCAGTTCTTC
TRBJ2-3,-,TRBV6-4,-,CASSGGGSTDTQYF,TGTGCCAGCAGTGGAGGGGGTAGCACAGATACGCAGTATTTT
TRBJ1-5,-,TRBV6-6,-,CASRGAKNQPQHF,TGTGCCAGCAGGGGGGCCAAAAATCAGCCCCAGCATTTT
TRBJ2-1,TRBD2,TRBV27,-,CASRLETSTHNEQFF,TGTGCCAGCAGATTGGAGACTAGCACCCACAATGAGCAGTTCTTC
TRBJ2-1,-,TRBV9,-,CASSVAVGWNTNNEQFF,TGTGCCAGCAGCGTAGCTGTGGGGTGGAACACAAACAATGAGCAGTTCTTC
TRBJ2-2,-,TRBV4-2,-,CASSQEDRNTGELFF,TGTGCCAGCAGCCAAGAGGACAGAAACACCGGGGAGCTGTTTTTT
TRBJ2-7,-,TRBV9,-,CASSPSPGTSARGEQYF,TGTGCCAGCAGCCCTTCCCCCGGGACCTCTGCAAGGGGCGAGCAGTACTTC
TRBJ2-3,-,TRBV29-1,-,CSVEGGRGTDTQYF,TGCAGCGTTGAGGGCGGAAGAGGGACAGATACGCAGTATTTT
TRBJ1-1,TRBD1,TRBV5-1,-,CASSWGQGNTEAFF,TGCGCCAGCAGCTGGGGACAGGGGAACACTGAAGCTTTCTTT
TRBJ2-3,TRBD2,TRBV2,-,CASRGLASADTQYF,TGTGCCAGCAGGGGACTAGCATCGGCAGATACGCAGTATTTT
TRBJ2-1,TRBD1,TRBV7-9,-,CASSSQGLRDEQFF,TGTGCCAGCAGCTCACAGGGGCTAAGGGATGAGCAGTTCTTC
TRBJ2-1,TRBD2,TRBV15,-,CATSRDGGVGEQFF,TGTGCCACCAGCAGAGATGGGGGGGTCGGTGAGCAGTTCTTC
TRBJ2-3,TRBD1,TRBV5-1,-,CASSWGTGSTDTQYF,TGCGCCAGCAGCTGGGGGACAGGCAGCACAGATACGCAGTATTTT